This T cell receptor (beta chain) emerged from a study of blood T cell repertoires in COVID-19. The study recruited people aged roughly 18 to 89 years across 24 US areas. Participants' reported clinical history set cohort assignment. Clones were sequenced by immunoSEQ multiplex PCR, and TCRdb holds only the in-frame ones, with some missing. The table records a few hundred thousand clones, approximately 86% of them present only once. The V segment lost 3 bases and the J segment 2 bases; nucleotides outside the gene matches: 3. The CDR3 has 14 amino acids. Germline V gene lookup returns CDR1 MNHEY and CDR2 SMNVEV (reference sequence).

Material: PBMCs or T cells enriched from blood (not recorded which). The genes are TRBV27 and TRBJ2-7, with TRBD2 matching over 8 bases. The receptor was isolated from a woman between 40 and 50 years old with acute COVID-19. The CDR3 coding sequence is TGTGCCAGCAGTTTCGGGACTAGGACCTACGAGCAGTACTTC. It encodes CASSFGTRTYEQYF.